This is a list of T cell receptor beta chains from one sample in a study of HIV-infected children after antiretroviral therapy interruption. One entry per CDR3 protein, called by TCRdb with MiXCR from the 3' RACE reads. The repertoire holds about 15,000 distinct CDR3 sequences, with approximately 3.6% as singletons. This sample comprised CD45RO+ CD8+ T cells from PBMCs, pooled from several time points, obtained from a donor given antiretroviral therapy, either interrupted or continuous. The receptors were sampled from a pool of human donors with HIV. CDR3s include the opening cysteine and the closing phenylalanine or tryptophan. The order of the fields is J gene, CDR3 length, V gene, CDR3 protein.

J: TRBJ2-1; length: 14; V: TRBV15; CDR3: CATSLPLANNEQFF
J: TRBJ2-2; length: 19; V: TRBV7-6; CDR3: CASSLGWAQGLSNTGELFF
J: TRBJ2-1; length: 13; V: TRBV29-1; CDR3: CSVEDGVRLQEFF
J: TRBJ1-4; length: 17; V: TRBV11-2; CDR3: CASSFVLPGAPNEKLFF
J: TRBJ1-5; length: 14; V: TRBV24-1; CDR3: CATSAFWETEPQHF
J: TRBJ1-5; length: 16; V: TRBV7-9; CDR3: CASSTRTEHSNQPQHF
J: TRBJ2-3; length: 13; V: TRBV20-1; CDR3: CSAVGRVTDTQYF
J: TRBJ2-6; length: 18; V: TRBV28; CDR3: CASSPRQGVISGANVLTF
J: TRBJ2-5; length: 14; V: TRBV23-1; CDR3: CASSHGQDQETQYF
J: TRBJ2-7; length: 14; V: TRBV28; CDR3: CASNPRGQGYEQYF
J: TRBJ2-2; length: 16; V: TRBV10-3; CDR3: CAISAPGQGAGGELFF
J: TRBJ2-3; length: 14; V: TRBV2; CDR3: CASSGGLGTDTQYF
J: TRBJ2-7; length: 13; V: TRBV12-3/TRBV12-4; CDR3: CASSPGRLYEQYF
J: TRBJ1-1; length: 12; V: TRBV3-1; CDR3: CASSQDRNLAFF
J: TRBJ2-4; length: 16; V: TRBV18; CDR3: CASSPRSGGEVSVQYF
J: TRBJ2-3; length: 13; V: TRBV6-2/TRBV6-3; CDR3: CASSFREADTQYF
J: TRBJ2-3; length: 15; V: TRBV4-3; CDR3: CASSPRLASTDTQYF
J: TRBJ2-7; length: 17; V: TRBV27; CDR3: CASSLPYRGQGDCEQYF
J: TRBJ2-5; length: 12; V: TRBV2; CDR3: CASKRGEETQYF
J: TRBJ2-3; length: 19; V: TRBV28; CDR3: CASSSILAGASSSTDTQYF
J: TRBJ1-3; length: 15; V: TRBV9; CDR3: CASSRDRTLGNTIYF
J: TRBJ1-2; length: 14; V: TRBV7-9; CDR3: CASSWTGESYGYTF
J: TRBJ1-1; length: 13; V: TRBV6-6; CDR3: CASSDGQNTEAFF
J: TRBJ1-5; length: 14; V: TRBV6-2/TRBV6-3; CDR3: CASSEGQEAQPQHF